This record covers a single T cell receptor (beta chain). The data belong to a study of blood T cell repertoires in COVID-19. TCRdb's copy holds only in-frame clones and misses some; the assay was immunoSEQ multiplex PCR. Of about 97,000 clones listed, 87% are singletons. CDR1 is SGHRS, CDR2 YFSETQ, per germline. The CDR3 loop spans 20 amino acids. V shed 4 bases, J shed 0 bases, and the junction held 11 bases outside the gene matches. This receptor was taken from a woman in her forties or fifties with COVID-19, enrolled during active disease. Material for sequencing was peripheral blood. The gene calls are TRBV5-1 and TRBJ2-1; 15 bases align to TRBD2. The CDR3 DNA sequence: TGCGCCAGCAGCCCAGGGGGACTAGCGGGGGGTCTTAACTCCTACAATGAGCAGTTCTTC. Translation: CASSPGGLAGGLNSYNEQFF.